Reported below is one T cell receptor (beta chain). The antigen is unknown. These data originate in a study of vaccination and CD4 T cells after COVID-19. On the study more broadly: Participants got two doses of BNT162b2 or mRNA-1273 vaccine.

Treatment meaning: roughly ten-day PBMC culture with coronavirus spike peptide pools or control peptides (ViraFEST assay). This CDR3 is 17 amino acids long. V shed 1 base and J 5 bases; nucleotides not matched to a gene: 13. The V gene's germline CDR1 is SGHNT and CDR2 YYREEE (reference sequence). With the Oncomine TCR Beta short-read assay, DNA from cultured CD4+ T cells was sequenced. Each CDR3 protein is one row after TCRdb ran MiXCR on the PCR reads. The table includes approximately 15,000 distinct CDR3 sequences, approximately 26% detected once. The receptor was isolated from a human donor with COVID-19. Sequenced material: cultured CD4+ T cells from blood. The gene calls are TRBV5-4 and TRBJ1-2; 8 positions match TRBD1. The CDR3, as DNA: TGTGCCAGCAGCTTGATAGGGCGTCAGACAGGGGATTATGGCTACACCTTC. It yields the protein CASSLIGRQTGDYGYTF.